A selection of T cell receptor beta chains follows, all from one sample in a study of CD8+ T cells in alopecia areata. Data came from immunoSEQ multiplex PCR; TCRdb stores just in-frame clones and leaves some out. In the table there are 150,000 to 200,000 clones, roughly 63% of which are singletons. The sequencing used CD4+ T cells sorted from blood, collected at approximately week 56, from a patient treated with tofacitinib. These receptors were obtained from a human donor with alopecia areata. Each CDR3 is given with its conserved first and last residue. The order of the fields is V gene, CDR3 length, J gene, D gene, clone size, CDR3 DNA, CDR3 protein. The D gene is left open where the match is weak. Clone size is not always given. Where it is, it says once, few, many or a class for expanded clones.

v_call: TRBV2
cdr3_length: 17
j_call: TRBJ2-5
d_call: TRBD2
clone_size: .
cdr3_nt: TGTGCCAGCATTCGCCTAGCGGGGGGACTGTACCAAGAGACCCAGTACTTC
cdr3_aa: CASIRLAGGLYQETQYF

v_call: TRBV6-1
cdr3_length: 16
j_call: TRBJ2-5
d_call: .
clone_size: .
cdr3_nt: TGTGCCAGCAGTGAACGTGGACTACGGTACCAAGAGACCCAGTACTTC
cdr3_aa: CASSERGLRYQETQYF

v_call: TRBV6-5
cdr3_length: 14
j_call: TRBJ1-5
d_call: TRBD1
clone_size: once
cdr3_nt: TGTGCCAGCAGGGGGACAGTGGAGAATCAGCCCCAGCATTTT
cdr3_aa: CASRGTVENQPQHF

v_call: TRBV5-6
cdr3_length: 16
j_call: TRBJ1-5
d_call: TRBD1
clone_size: .
cdr3_nt: TGTGCCAGCAGTCTGAAAGGACAGGGGCTGTATCAGCCCCAGCATTTT
cdr3_aa: CASSLKGQGLYQPQHF

v_call: TRBV18
cdr3_length: 14
j_call: TRBJ1-2
d_call: .
clone_size: few
cdr3_nt: TGTGCCAGCTCACCCAGTTCGCGTGGTAATGGCTACACCTTC
cdr3_aa: CASSPSSRGNGYTF

v_call: TRBV5-1
cdr3_length: 12
j_call: TRBJ2-1
d_call: TRBD1
clone_size: many
cdr3_nt: TGCGCCAGCAGCGATACAGGGGGCACTCAGTTCTTC
cdr3_aa: CASSDTGGTQFF

v_call: TRBV7-9
cdr3_length: 15
j_call: TRBJ1-5
d_call: .
clone_size: .
cdr3_nt: TGTGCCAGCAGCGGAGGGGGGGCTGGCAATCAGCCCCAGCATTTT
cdr3_aa: CASSGGGAGNQPQHF

v_call: TRBV7-9
cdr3_length: 13
j_call: TRBJ2-3
d_call: .
clone_size: .
cdr3_nt: TGTGCCAGCACCCCCCAGGGCCCAGATACGCAGTATTTT
cdr3_aa: CASTPQGPDTQYF

v_call: TRBV7-2
cdr3_length: 15
j_call: TRBJ2-7
d_call: .
clone_size: few
cdr3_nt: TGTGCCAGCAGCTTGACAAGTTATTGGGACTACGAGCAGTACTTC
cdr3_aa: CASSLTSYWDYEQYF

v_call: TRBV10-3
cdr3_length: 15
j_call: TRBJ2-5
d_call: .
clone_size: .
cdr3_nt: TGTGCCATCAGTGAGGGATCGGACAGAAGAGAGACCCAGTACTTC
cdr3_aa: CAISEGSDRRETQYF

v_call: TRBV29-1
cdr3_length: 14
j_call: TRBJ1-5
d_call: TRBD1
clone_size: few
cdr3_nt: TGCAGCGTTGAAGTTGGGACAGGGAATCAGCCCCAGCATTTT
cdr3_aa: CSVEVGTGNQPQHF

v_call: TRBV30
cdr3_length: 14
j_call: TRBJ2-1
d_call: TRBD1
clone_size: few
cdr3_nt: TGTGCCTGGGGACAGGGGGCTCGCTACAATGAGCAGTTCTTC
cdr3_aa: CAWGQGARYNEQFF

v_call: TRBV23-1
cdr3_length: 15
j_call: TRBJ1-2
d_call: .
clone_size: .
cdr3_nt: TGCGCCAGCAGTCAATGGGAAAGTGTCACCTATGGCTACACCTTC
cdr3_aa: CASSQWESVTYGYTF

v_call: TRBV6-5
cdr3_length: 13
j_call: TRBJ1-1
d_call: TRBD1
clone_size: once
cdr3_nt: TGTGCCACCCAAGGACAGGCCTACACTGAAGCTTTCTTT
cdr3_aa: CATQGQAYTEAFF

v_call: TRBV30
cdr3_length: 11
j_call: TRBJ2-3
d_call: TRBD2
clone_size: .
cdr3_nt: TGTGCCTGGACCAGCGGGGGGGCCCAGTATTTT
cdr3_aa: CAWTSGGAQYF

v_call: TRBV23-1
cdr3_length: 18
j_call: TRBJ2-7
d_call: .
clone_size: .
cdr3_nt: TGCGCCAGCAGCCTAATGGTGGTTCCAGGGTATGTGGCCTACGAGCAGTACTTC
cdr3_aa: CASSLMVVPGYVAYEQYF

v_call: TRBV27
cdr3_length: 14
j_call: TRBJ2-7
d_call: TRBD1
clone_size: .
cdr3_nt: TGTGCCAGCAGTACTGGGACAGGGGCAGGGGAGCAGTACTTC
cdr3_aa: CASSTGTGAGEQYF

v_call: TRBV9
cdr3_length: 16
j_call: TRBJ1-2
d_call: .
clone_size: .
cdr3_nt: TGTGCCAGCAGCGTAGAAGCGGGGGCGATGATCTATGGCTACACCTTC
cdr3_aa: CASSVEAGAMIYGYTF

v_call: TRBV7-9
cdr3_length: 16
j_call: TRBJ2-1
d_call: .
clone_size: .
cdr3_nt: TGTGCCAGCAGCTTACTGGCCTCCTACCCCTACAATGAGCAGTTCTTC
cdr3_aa: CASSLLASYPYNEQFF

v_call: TRBV9
cdr3_length: 16
j_call: TRBJ2-3
d_call: .
clone_size: .
cdr3_nt: TGTGCCAGCAGCGTAGGAACTAGACAGGACACAGATACGCAGTATTTT
cdr3_aa: CASSVGTRQDTDTQYF

v_call: TRBV2
cdr3_length: 14
j_call: TRBJ2-1
d_call: .
clone_size: .
cdr3_nt: TGTGCCAGCCTAAGAGCTGGGGGTTACAATGAGCAGTTCTTC
cdr3_aa: CASLRAGGYNEQFF

v_call: TRBV29-1
cdr3_length: 13
j_call: TRBJ1-2
d_call: TRBD1
clone_size: .
cdr3_nt: TGCAGCGCTAACAGGGGCTCTAACTATGGCTACACCTTC
cdr3_aa: CSANRGSNYGYTF

v_call: TRBV6-1
cdr3_length: 14
j_call: TRBJ2-1
d_call: TRBD1
clone_size: .
cdr3_nt: TGTGCCAGCAGTGAACAGGGGGCCTACAATGAGCAGTTCTTC
cdr3_aa: CASSEQGAYNEQFF

v_call: TRBV5-1
cdr3_length: 14
j_call: TRBJ2-5
d_call: TRBD1
clone_size: .
cdr3_nt: TGCGCCAGCAGCCCGGGACAGCTCCAAGAGACCCAGTACTTC
cdr3_aa: CASSPGQLQETQYF

v_call: TRBV2
cdr3_length: 10
j_call: TRBJ2-5
d_call: .
clone_size: .
cdr3_nt: TGTGCCAGCAGCCCTAGTACCCAGTACTTC
cdr3_aa: CASSPSTQYF

v_call: TRBV7-3
cdr3_length: 15
j_call: TRBJ2-2
d_call: .
clone_size: .
cdr3_nt: TGTGCCAGCAGCCCCCTGGTGGGGAACACCGGGGAGCTGTTTTTT
cdr3_aa: CASSPLVGNTGELFF

v_call: TRBV7-3
cdr3_length: 13
j_call: TRBJ1-5
d_call: .
clone_size: .
cdr3_nt: TGTGCCAGCAGCTTAACCGGGGATCAGCCCCAGCATTTT
cdr3_aa: CASSLTGDQPQHF

v_call: TRBV30
cdr3_length: 14
j_call: TRBJ2-5
d_call: .
clone_size: .
cdr3_nt: TGTGCCTGGAGTGTACAACTGGGTCAAGAGACCCAGTACTTC
cdr3_aa: CAWSVQLGQETQYF

v_call: TRBV6-1
cdr3_length: 13
j_call: TRBJ1-1
d_call: .
clone_size: .
cdr3_nt: TGTGCCAGCAGTCAGACAGGGAACACTGAAGCTTTCTTT
cdr3_aa: CASSQTGNTEAFF

v_call: TRBV30
cdr3_length: 13
j_call: TRBJ1-2
d_call: .
clone_size: .
cdr3_nt: TGTGCCTGGAGTCCTTTCAGGGAAGCGGGCTACACCTTC
cdr3_aa: CAWSPFREAGYTF

v_call: TRBV19
cdr3_length: 16
j_call: TRBJ2-2
d_call: TRBD1
clone_size: few
cdr3_nt: TGTGCCAGTAGTGAGGGTACAGGGGCGAACACCGGGGAGCTGTTTTTT
cdr3_aa: CASSEGTGANTGELFF

v_call: TRBV7-9
cdr3_length: 13
j_call: TRBJ2-1
d_call: TRBD2
clone_size: .
cdr3_nt: TGTGCCAGCAGCTGGGGACTAGTCTATGAGCAGTTCTTC
cdr3_aa: CASSWGLVYEQFF

v_call: TRBV25-1
cdr3_length: 16
j_call: TRBJ2-7
d_call: .
clone_size: few
cdr3_nt: TGTGCCAGCAGTGAGCCATCAGGGAGGGGGTTTAGCGAGCAGTACTTC
cdr3_aa: CASSEPSGRGFSEQYF

v_call: TRBV29-1
cdr3_length: 13
j_call: TRBJ1-2
d_call: .
clone_size: few
cdr3_nt: TGCAGCGTTGCCGGGGGCTCCGGCTATGGCTACACCTTC
cdr3_aa: CSVAGGSGYGYTF

v_call: TRBV2
cdr3_length: 16
j_call: TRBJ1-5
d_call: .
clone_size: .
cdr3_nt: TGTGCCAGCAGAGCAAAAGAAGCTACGGGCAATCAGCCCCAGCATTTT
cdr3_aa: CASRAKEATGNQPQHF

v_call: TRBV30
cdr3_length: 15
j_call: TRBJ2-3
d_call: .
clone_size: .
cdr3_nt: TGTGCCTGGAACTACGGGGGGCAGGCCCCAGATACGCAGTATTTT
cdr3_aa: CAWNYGGQAPDTQYF

v_call: TRBV29-1
cdr3_length: 13
j_call: TRBJ1-5
d_call: .
clone_size: .
cdr3_nt: TGCAGCGTTGGCGAGAGGTTAAATCAGCCCCAGCATTTT
cdr3_aa: CSVGERLNQPQHF

v_call: TRBV5-1
cdr3_length: 14
j_call: TRBJ2-7
d_call: TRBD1
clone_size: .
cdr3_nt: TGCGCCAGCAGCTTGGGACAGGGTGTCGACGAGCAGTACTTC
cdr3_aa: CASSLGQGVDEQYF

v_call: TRBV19
cdr3_length: 15
j_call: TRBJ1-1
d_call: TRBD1
clone_size: few
cdr3_nt: TGTGCCAGTAGTAAAGGACAGGGGCTGAACACTGAAGCTTTCTTT
cdr3_aa: CASSKGQGLNTEAFF

v_call: TRBV2
cdr3_length: 14
j_call: TRBJ1-1
d_call: .
clone_size: .
cdr3_nt: TGTGCCAGCAGTTTGGGACGGAGTACGACTGAAGCTTTCTTT
cdr3_aa: CASSLGRSTTEAFF

v_call: TRBV27
cdr3_length: 16
j_call: TRBJ1-5
d_call: TRBD1
clone_size: .
cdr3_nt: TGTGCCAGCAGTCCCCGGACAGGGGGATTCCCCGTGAGGGTGCATTTT
cdr3_aa: CASSPRTGGFPVRVHF

v_call: TRBV5-1
cdr3_length: 14
j_call: TRBJ2-7
d_call: .
clone_size: .
cdr3_nt: TGCGCCAGCAGCTTGAACGGAGGGGACTACGAGCAGTACTTC
cdr3_aa: CASSLNGGDYEQYF

v_call: TRBV6-5
cdr3_length: 15
j_call: TRBJ2-3
d_call: .
clone_size: .
cdr3_nt: TGTGCCAGCACCCCTCGTGTTGGAGGGACAGATACGCAGTATTTT
cdr3_aa: CASTPRVGGTDTQYF

v_call: TRBV6-1
cdr3_length: 15
j_call: TRBJ2-3
d_call: .
clone_size: .
cdr3_nt: TGTGCCAGCAGTGCATCCCGGGGATTTTATGGTACGCAGTATTTT
cdr3_aa: CASSASRGFYGTQYF

v_call: TRBV29-1
cdr3_length: 14
j_call: TRBJ1-2
d_call: TRBD1
clone_size: few
cdr3_nt: TGCAGCGTTGATCTTCGGACAGGGGTTTATGGCTACACCTTC
cdr3_aa: CSVDLRTGVYGYTF

v_call: TRBV30
cdr3_length: 14
j_call: TRBJ2-2
d_call: TRBD2
clone_size: .
cdr3_nt: TGTGCCTGGAGTAGTGGACTAGCTTCCGGGGAGCTGTTTTTT
cdr3_aa: CAWSSGLASGELFF

v_call: TRBV30
cdr3_length: 12
j_call: TRBJ1-2
d_call: .
clone_size: .
cdr3_nt: TGTGCCTGGAACGGGAGGGACTATGGCTACACCTTC
cdr3_aa: CAWNGRDYGYTF

v_call: TRBV7-8
cdr3_length: 16
j_call: TRBJ1-5
d_call: TRBD1
clone_size: .
cdr3_nt: TGTGCCAGCAGCTTAGAGGGGACAGCAACCAATCAGCCCCAGCATTTT
cdr3_aa: CASSLEGTATNQPQHF

v_call: TRBV7-9
cdr3_length: 15
j_call: TRBJ1-1
d_call: .
clone_size: .
cdr3_nt: TGTGCCAGCATCCGAGGGGGGGCTGTGAACACTGAAGCTTTCTTT
cdr3_aa: CASIRGGAVNTEAFF

v_call: TRBV5-1
cdr3_length: 16
j_call: TRBJ2-7
d_call: TRBD1
clone_size: once
cdr3_nt: TGCGCCAGCAGCCCCCAGGGGACAGGGGGCTCCTACGAGCAGTACTTC
cdr3_aa: CASSPQGTGGSYEQYF

v_call: TRBV20-1
cdr3_length: 11
j_call: TRBJ2-3
d_call: .
clone_size: .
cdr3_nt: TGCAGTGCCACCTTTAGAGATACGCAGTATTTT
cdr3_aa: CSATFRDTQYF

v_call: TRBV6-5
cdr3_length: 15
j_call: TRBJ2-7
d_call: .
clone_size: .
cdr3_nt: TGTGCCAGCAGTTACTCGAGATCGGGGGATTACGAGCAGTACTTC
cdr3_aa: CASSYSRSGDYEQYF

v_call: TRBV10-3
cdr3_length: 13
j_call: TRBJ1-6
d_call: .
clone_size: .
cdr3_nt: TGTGCCATCAGCCGGGACAAAGATTCACCCCTCCACTTT
cdr3_aa: CAISRDKDSPLHF

v_call: TRBV4-1
cdr3_length: 16
j_call: TRBJ2-1
d_call: TRBD1
clone_size: few
cdr3_nt: TGCGCCAGCAGCCGAGCGACAGGGCAAAGCCACAATGAGCAGTTCTTC
cdr3_aa: CASSRATGQSHNEQFF